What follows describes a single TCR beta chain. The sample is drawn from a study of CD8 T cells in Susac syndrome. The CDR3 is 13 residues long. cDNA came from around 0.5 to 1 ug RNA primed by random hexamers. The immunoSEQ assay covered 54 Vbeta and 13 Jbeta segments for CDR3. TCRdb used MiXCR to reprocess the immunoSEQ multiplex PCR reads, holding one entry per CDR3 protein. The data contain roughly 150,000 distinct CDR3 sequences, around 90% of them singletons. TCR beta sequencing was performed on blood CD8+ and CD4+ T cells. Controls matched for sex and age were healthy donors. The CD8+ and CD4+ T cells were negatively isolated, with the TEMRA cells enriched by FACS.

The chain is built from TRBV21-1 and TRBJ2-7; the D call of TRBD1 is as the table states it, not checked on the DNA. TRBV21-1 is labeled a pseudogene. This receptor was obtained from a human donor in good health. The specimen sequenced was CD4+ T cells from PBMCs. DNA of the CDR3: TGTGCCAGCAGCAAAGACAGGGGGTACGAGCAGTACTTC. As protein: CASSKDRGYEQYF.